This T cell receptor beta chain emerged from a study of early T cells in non-severe SARS-CoV-2 infection. Study information: Bulk RNA from unsorted whole blood was sequenced; chains were unpaired. Broader study findings: The matching step, a VDJdb search, favored anti-spike CD8 responses and missed private and CD4 specificities.

CDR3 length: 15 amino acids. Germline V gives CDR1 MNHEY, CDR2 SVGAGI. Trimming removed 5 bases from V and 8 bases from J; junction bases left unmatched: 6. A note on this clonotype: Its antigen is still unknown.

Each single cDNA molecule received a unique molecular identifier. One entry per CDR3 protein results from TCRdb running MiXCR on the 5' RACE reads. The sample includes roughly 60,000 distinct CDR3 sequences, about 6.4% seen only once; the top ten take 5.5% to 6%. Sequenced here: whole blood, sampled at baseline. The chain is built from TRBV6-5 and TRBJ1-6, with TRBD1 matching over 10 bases. The TCR originated in an adult who was a healthcare worker with PCR-confirmed SARS-CoV-2 infection or an uninfected control (not recorded which). CDR3 DNA: TGTGCCAGCAGTCAGAGACAGGGGGCGTATTCACCCCTCCACTTT. Translation gives CASSQRQGAYSPLHF.